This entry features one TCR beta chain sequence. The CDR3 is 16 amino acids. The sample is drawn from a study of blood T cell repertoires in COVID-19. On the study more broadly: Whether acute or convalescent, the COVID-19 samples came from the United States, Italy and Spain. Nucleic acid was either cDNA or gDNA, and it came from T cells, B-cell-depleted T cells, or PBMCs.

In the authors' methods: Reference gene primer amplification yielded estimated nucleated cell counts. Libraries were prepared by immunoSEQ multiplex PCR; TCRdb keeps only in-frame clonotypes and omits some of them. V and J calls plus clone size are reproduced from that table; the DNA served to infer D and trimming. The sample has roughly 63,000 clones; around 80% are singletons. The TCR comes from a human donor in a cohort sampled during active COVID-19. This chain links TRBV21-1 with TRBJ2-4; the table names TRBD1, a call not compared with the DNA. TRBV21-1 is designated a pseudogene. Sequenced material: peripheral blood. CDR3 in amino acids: CASSKKGNRGENIQYF. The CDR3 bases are TGTGCCAGCAGCAAAAAAGGGAACAGGGGAGAAAACATTCAGTACTTC.